This TCR beta chain was observed in a study of blood T cell repertoires in COVID-19. Overall study context: PBMCs, B-cell-depleted T cells, or T cells were the source of the cDNA or gDNA that made up the material.

Adults between about 18 and 95 years of age took part from fewer than 30 US areas. In assigning cohorts, the study relied on participant-reported clinical history. This CDR3 has 15 residues. Trimming took 4 bases from V and 4 from J, leaving 16 bases between them. CDR1 and CDR2 (germline): LNHDA, SQIVND (reference sequence). Clones were read by immunoSEQ multiplex PCR, and TCRdb kept only the in-frame ones, dropping some. The sample carries a few hundred thousand clones, about 88% recorded once. The sequence derives from a woman younger than 45 who had recovered from COVID-19. Sequenced sample: PBMCs or T cells enriched from blood (not recorded which). The chain has TRBV19 and TRBJ1-2; TRBD1 is a possible D gene (6 bases). CDR3 sequence (DNA): TGTGCCAGTAGTAGGGAAGACAGGCCCTTCTATGGCTACACCTTC. It specifies CASSREDRPFYGYTF.